One TCR beta chain is described in this entry. The data stem from a study of T cell changes during pregnancy in multiple sclerosis. From germline, CDR1 is MDHEN and CDR2 SYDVKM. The ends were cut back, 6 bases at V and 6 bases at J, with 21 bases in the middle. The CDR3 has 16 residues. Sequenced by immunoSEQ multiplex PCR; TCRdb stores in-frame clones only, minus some. Counted here are tens of thousands of clones, 85% to 95% occurring once; the ten biggest clones make up approximately 0.91%. Specimen: CD4+ T cells from peripheral blood mononuclear cells, collected in the second trimester of pregnancy. The rearrangement joins TRBV28 to TRBJ1-5; a weak D match, TRBD1 (6 bases). This TCR was recovered from a female donor in good health, enrolled as a control in a pregnancy study. The CDR3 protein is CASSRRYRARGQPQHF. CDR3 nucleotide sequence: TGTGCCAGCAGCCGACGGTACAGGGCGAGGGGTCAGCCCCAGCATTTT.